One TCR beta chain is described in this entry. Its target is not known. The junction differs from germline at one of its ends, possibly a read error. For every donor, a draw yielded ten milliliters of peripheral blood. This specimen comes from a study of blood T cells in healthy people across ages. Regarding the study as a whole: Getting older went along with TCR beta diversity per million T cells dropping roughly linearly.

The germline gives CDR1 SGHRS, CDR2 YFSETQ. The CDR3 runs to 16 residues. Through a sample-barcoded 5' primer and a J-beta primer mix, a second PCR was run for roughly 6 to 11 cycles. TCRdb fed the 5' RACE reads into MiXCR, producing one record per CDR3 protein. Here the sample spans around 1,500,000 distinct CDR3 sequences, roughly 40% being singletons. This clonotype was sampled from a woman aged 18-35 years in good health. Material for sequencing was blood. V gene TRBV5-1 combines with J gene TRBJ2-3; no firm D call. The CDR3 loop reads CASSPWDSRDTDTLYF. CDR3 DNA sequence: TGCGCCAGCAGCCCGTGGGATAGCCGAGACACAGATACGCTGTATTTT.